Each of the 6 T cell receptor beta chains below was sequenced from the same sample in a study of blood T cell repertoires in COVID-19. Sequenced by immunoSEQ multiplex PCR; TCRdb stores in-frame clones only, minus some. The sample records more than 90,000 clones, about 80% being singletons. The sequenced sample consisted of peripheral blood. The receptors were sampled from a man in his 70s with acute or convalescent COVID-19.

V is TRBV18 and J is TRBJ1-6; tentatively, D is TRBD1 (5 bases). The CDR3 runs to 16 residues. V shed 1 base and J shed 6 bases, with 13 bases lying between them. CDR1 KGHSH and CDR2 LQKENI come from the germline V gene. CDR3 loop: CASSPLQGRGNSPLHF. CDR3 bases: TGTGCCAGCTCACCACTCCAGGGTAGGGGTAATTCACCCCTCCACTTT.

This sequence joins TRBV10-3 and TRBJ2-7; 9 bases are a match to TRBD2. This CDR3 region has 14 residues. Germline CDR1 is ENHRY and CDR2 is SYGVKD. V lost 3 bases and J lost 4; bases outside the gene matches: 4. In DNA, the CDR3 is TGTGCCATCAGTGATTCTAGCGGGACGTACGAGCAGTACTTC. It encodes CAISDSSGTYEQYF.

The J gene is TRBJ2-5, the V gene TRBV19; weak D call: TRBD1 (6 bases). This CDR3 is built from 15 residues. Germline loops: CDR1 LNHDA, CDR2 SQIVND (reference sequence). With 2 bases removed from V and 4 bases from J, the gap between germline ends came to 14 bases. Here the CDR3 DNA reads TGTGCCAGTAGTATAACCGGGACAAACTTAGAGACCCAGTACTTC. Translating it yields CASSITGTNLETQYF.

The J gene is TRBJ2-7, the V gene TRBV28, with D tentatively TRBD2 (5 bases). Germline V lookup: CDR1 MDHEN, CDR2 SYDVKM. V gave up 7 bases and J gave up 5 bases, with 12 bases separating them. The CDR3 has 12 residues. The CDR3 protein is CASNTSPHEQYF. The CDR3 bases are TGTGCCAGCAATACTAGTCCCCACGAGCAGTACTTC.

This sequence joins TRBV3-1 (or the pseudogene TRBV3-2) and TRBJ2-7; D not certain. V lost 8 bases, J lost 5 bases, and 16 bases lay in between. Germline lookup yields CDR1 LGHDT and CDR2 YNNKEL (reference sequence). The CDR3 is 13 amino acids. CDR3 residues: CASRDWKGHEQYF. Written as DNA, the CDR3 is TGTGCCAGCCGAGACTGGAAAGGCCACGAGCAGTACTTC.

The chain has TRBV4-2 and TRBJ1-5; TRBD1 matches 10 bases. V gave up 0 bases and J gave up 5 bases; unmatched junction bases: 4. The CDR3 is 16 amino acids. Germline CDR1 is LGHNA and CDR2 is YNFKEQ. The CDR3 DNA reads as TGTGCCAGCAGCCAAGATAGGGGACAGGGGTATCAGCCCCAGCATTTT. This gives the protein CASSQDRGQGYQPQHF.